The 18 T cell receptor beta chains reported below all come from one sample, sequenced in a study of shared clonotypes between healthy human individuals. Sequenced by immunoSEQ multiplex PCR; TCRdb stores in-frame clones only, minus some. This sample has 2 million to 3 million clones, with 93% found just once. The sample was naive CD4+ T cells from PBMCs. Subset in this sample: CD45RA+ positively selected. Receptors originate from a man aged 18 to 35 in good health. Some clones in this sample may be carry-over from other donors' samples.

The V and J genes are TRBV10-3 and TRBJ2-2, with a tentative D call TRBD1 (6 bases). This CDR3 comprises 15 residues. Germline loops: CDR1 ENHRY, CDR2 SYGVKD. V was pared by 5 bases and J by 6 bases, with 16 bases between. The CDR3 protein is CAISTTGTAAGELFF. In DNA, the CDR3 is TGTGCCATCAGTACCACAGGGACGGCCGCCGGGGAGCTGTTTTTT.

The V gene is TRBV10-3, the J gene TRBJ2-1, with D unresolved. The CDR3 runs 13 residues. Between the trimmed V and J ends, which lost 2 bases and 9 bases, there was a span of 11 bases. The germline CDR1 and CDR2 sequences are ENHRY and SYGVKD. The CDR3 here is CAISEAGSGEQFF. CDR3 DNA sequence: TGTGCCATCAGTGAGGCAGGAAGTGGTGAGCAGTTCTTC.

This chain connects TRBV28 to TRBJ2-7; TRBD1 aligns across 7 bases. The CDR3 has 12 amino acids. V trimming: 3 bases; J trimming: 10 bases; junction bases outside the gene matches: 6. The germline CDR1 and CDR2 sequences are MDHEN and SYDVKM. CDR3 in DNA: TGTGCCAGCAGTTTGCCCGGGACAGCACAGTACTTC. Translation gives CASSLPGTAQYF.

The chain is built from TRBV5-1 and TRBJ1-2; tentative D call: TRBD1 (6 bases). Trimming left V 5 bases short and J 6 bases short, with 14 bases between. CDR1 SGHRS and CDR2 YFSETQ come from the germline V gene. The CDR3 has 13 amino acids. CDR3 sequence (DNA): TGCGCCAGCAGTAATACAGGGTACGATGGCTACACCTTC. This codes for CASSNTGYDGYTF.

Note on this clone: At the DNA level, this CDR3 is encoded by other sequences in the same sample as well. The rearrangement joins TRBV30 to TRBJ1-5; a possible D gene is TRBD1 (6 bases). Germline CDR1 GTSNPN, CDR2 SVGIG (reference sequence). Trimming left V 0 bases short and J 6 bases short, with 9 bases between. The length of the CDR3 is 13 residues. This chain's CDR3 is CAWSVSRGQPQHF. CDR3 sequence (DNA): TGTGCCTGGAGTGTAAGCAGGGGTCAGCCCCAGCATTTT. Combining the CDR3 with reference TRBV30 and TRBJ1-5 gives the whole variable domain SQTIHQWPATLVQPVGSPLSLECTVEGTSNPNLYWYRQAAGRGLQLLFYSVGIGQISSEVPQNLSASRPQDRQFILSSKKLLLSDSGFYLCAWSVSRGQPQHFGDGTRLSIL.

The gene calls are TRBV5-6 and TRBJ1-2, with 9 bases lining up with TRBD1. Germline trimming cut 3 bases from V and 6 bases from J; bases unmatched to any gene: 12. The CDR3 consists of 16 residues. Germline V gene lookup returns CDR1 SGHDT and CDR2 YYEEEE. The CDR3 reads CASSYGSGTGPHGYTF. CDR3 coding DNA: TGTGCCAGCAGCTACGGTTCGGGGACAGGGCCCCATGGCTACACCTTC. The full variable domain, in which reference TRBV5-6 and TRBJ1-2 provide the parts outside the CDR3, is DAGVTQSPTHLIKTRGQQVTLRCSPKSGHDTVSWYQQALGQGPQFIFQYYEEEERQRGNFPDRFSGHQFPNYSSELNVNALLLGDSALYLCASSYGSGTGPHGYTFGSGTRLTVV.

The CDR3 sequence: CASSSSNNPRGTDTQYF. The CDR3 coding sequence is TGTGCCAGCAGCTCAAGCAATAACCCTCGGGGCACAGATACGCAGTATTTT. The rearrangement joins TRBV28 to TRBJ2-3, with no clear D. Deletions cut 6 bases from V and 1 base from J, with 20 bases between. This CDR3 comprises 17 residues. Per germline, CDR1 MDHEN and CDR2 SYDVKM.

This rearrangement joins TRBV4-2 to TRBJ2-7, with 10 nucleotides matching TRBD2. CDR1 is LGHNA, CDR2 YNFKEQ, per germline. There are 15 residues in the CDR3. V shed 5 bases and J 2 bases; nucleotides not matched to a gene: 6. The CDR3 sequence is CASSYRTSGTYEQYF. Written as DNA, the CDR3 is TGTGCCAGCAGCTATCGGACTAGCGGAACCTACGAGCAGTACTTC.

The rearrangement joins TRBV28 to TRBJ2-3; 9 bases agree with TRBD1. The V and J ends lost 7 bases and 2 bases, in that order; junction bases with no gene match: 10. CDR1 is MDHEN and CDR2 is SYDVKM in the germline V gene. The CDR3 spans 16 residues. CDR3 nucleotide sequence: TGTGCCAGCAAGACCTGGGGGACAGGGCCCACAGATACGCAGTATTTT. Protein: CASKTWGTGPTDTQYF.

The chain recombines TRBV28 with TRBJ2-7; 10 positions agree with TRBD2. The CDR3 totals 14 residues. In germline, CDR1 is MDHEN, CDR2 SYDVKM. Trimming cost V 6 bases and J 2 bases; bases outside gene matches: 4. CDR3 loop: CASRTSGQTYEQYF. The DNA for the CDR3 is TGTGCCAGCAGGACTAGCGGGCAGACCTACGAGCAGTACTTC.

This rearrangement joins TRBV27 to TRBJ1-5; tentatively, D is TRBD1 (5 bases). V dropped 1 base and J dropped 5 bases, with 9 bases sitting between them. This CDR3 contains 14 residues. CDR1 MNHEY and CDR2 SMNVEV come from the germline V gene (reference sequence). The CDR3 loop is CASSLWGVDQPQHF. The CDR3 DNA is TGTGCCAGCAGTTTATGGGGGGTGGATCAGCCCCAGCATTTT.

This clone occurred a few times. The sample contains more than one DNA sequence encoding this CDR3. This rearrangement joins TRBV18 to TRBJ1-1; weak D call: TRBD1 (6 bases). The CDR3 totals 14 residues. Trimming removed 4 bases at V and 0 bases at J, with 9 bases between. Germline CDR1 KGHSH, CDR2 LQKENI. The CDR3 bases are TGTGCCAGCTCACTCGGACAGTTGAACACTGAAGCTTTCTTT. It translates to CASSLGQLNTEAFF. Combining the CDR3 with reference TRBV18 and TRBJ1-1 gives the whole variable domain NAGVMQNPRHLVRRRGQEARLRCSPMKGHSHVYWYRQLPEEGLKFMVYLQKENIIDESGMPKERFSAEFPKEGPSILRIQQVVRGDSAAYFCASSLGQLNTEAFFGQGTRLTVV.

The rearrangement uses TRBV29-1 and TRBJ2-2; 9 bases map to TRBD1. Per germline, CDR1 SQVTM and CDR2 ANQGSEA. The CDR3 loop spans 16 amino acids. Trimming at V came to 4 bases and at J to 5 bases, leaving 11 bases not matched to a gene. This CDR3 reads CSVGIVDRGKTGELFF. In DNA form, the CDR3 reads TGCAGCGTTGGGATCGTCGACAGGGGGAAGACCGGGGAGCTGTTTTTT.

This sequence joins TRBV21-1 and TRBJ1-2; the table's D gene call, TRBD1, was not cross checked with the DNA. TRBV21-1 is termed a pseudogene. The CDR3 extends over 20 amino acids. The CDR3 loop is CASSKEKWAGQGRSRDGYTF. CDR3 DNA: TGTGCCAGCAGCAAAGAAAAGTGGGCCGGACAGGGAAGGAGTAGAGATGGCTACACCTTC.

V gene TRBV14 combines with J gene TRBJ1-1, with 9 bases that match TRBD1. The V gene end was trimmed by 4 bases and the J gene end by 5 bases; junction bases not matched to a gene: 11. CDR3 size: 16 residues. CDR1 and CDR2 (germline): SGHDN, FVKESK. CDR3 sequence: CASSPYRGQGRTEAFF. CDR3 nucleotide sequence: TGTGCCAGCAGCCCGTACAGGGGGCAAGGTAGAACTGAAGCTTTCTTT.

V gene TRBV19 combines with J gene TRBJ2-1, with TRBD2 matching over 10 bases. Per the germline V gene, CDR1 is LNHDA and CDR2 is SQIVND (reference sequence). This CDR3 is 16 amino acids long. The junction had 7 bases not matched to a gene; V was cut back by 4 bases and J by 4 bases. The CDR3 sequence is CASSRLAGAPYNEQFF. CDR3 in DNA: TGTGCCAGTAGTAGGCTAGCGGGAGCCCCGTACAATGAGCAGTTCTTC.

Remarks on this clone: In the same sample, other DNA sequences code for this CDR3. V usage is TRBV9 and J usage is TRBJ1-5; tentative D call: TRBD1 (5 bases). Between the trimmed V and J ends, which lost 0 bases and 4 bases, there was a span of 8 bases. Germline CDR1 reads SGDLS; CDR2 reads YYNGEE. This CDR3 has 14 amino acids. The CDR3 coding sequence is TGTGCCAGCAGCGTAGACGCAGGGAATCAGCCCCAGCATTTT. It translates to CASSVDAGNQPQHF.

V usage is TRBV5-6 and J usage is TRBJ2-5, with TRBD2 matching 8 bases. The J call may be wrong; the DNA end is better matched by TRBJ2-7. The germline gives CDR1 SGHDT, CDR2 YYEEEE. There are 15 residues in the CDR3. DNA for the CDR3: TGTGCCAGCAGCCCCGGTGCTGGAGCGGGAGCCGAGCAGTACTTC. This codes for CASSPGAGAGAEQYF.